This entry lists 11 T cell receptor beta chains sequenced from one sample in a study of identical twins. Using its own MiXCR run on the 5' RACE reads, TCRdb lists one record per CDR3 protein. Of hundreds of thousands of distinct CDR3 sequences in the sample, less than 9% were seen once. The sample was also linked to a second study, of yellow fever vaccine responses in identical twins.

The sample taken for sequencing was PBMCs. The source of these receptors is a woman between 18 and 29 years old in good health.

This sequence joins TRBV5-8 and TRBJ2-3, with D perhaps TRBD2 (7 bases). CDR1 and CDR2 from the germline V gene are SGHTS and YDEGEE. V was pared by 0 bases and J by 4 bases, with 15 bases between. The CDR3 covers 16 residues. CDR3 residues: CASSLEGVAGPDTQYF. CDR3 DNA: TGTGCCAGCAGCTTGGAGGGGGTAGCGGGCCCAGATACGCAGTATTTT.

The chain is built from TRBV5-1 and TRBJ1-2, with D possibly matching TRBD1 (6 bases). The germline gives CDR1 SGHRS, CDR2 YFSETQ. Trimming took 0 bases from V and 7 from J, leaving 13 bases between them. The CDR3 has 14 amino acids. The DNA of the CDR3 is TGCGCCAGCAGCTTGGAAGTGGGGGCGCTTGGCTACACCTTC. It encodes CASSLEVGALGYTF.

The genes are TRBV7-2 and TRBJ1-2; no clear D. Trimming shortened V by 5 bases and J by 0 bases, and 10 bases separated the two germline ends. Per germline, CDR1 SGHTA and CDR2 FQGNSA. CDR3 length: 14 residues. As DNA, the CDR3 is TGTGCCAGCAGCCCCCATGGCGCTAACTATGGCTACACCTTC. Its translation is CASSPHGANYGYTF.

As for this clonotype: Mismatch with germline at one junction end may stem from a read error. The chain links TRBV20-1 to TRBJ2-2; tentatively, D is TRBD1 (5 bases). The CDR3 is made up of 16 amino acids. Germline loops: CDR1 DFQATT, CDR2 SNEGSKA (reference sequence). CDR3 loop: CCARGPNQGNTGELFF. The CDR3 region has the DNA TGCTGTGCTAGAGGCCCTAACCAGGGGAACACCGGGGAGCTGTTTTTT.

This clonotype was counted at least ten times. The CDR3 DNA sequence: TGTGCCAGCAGTTTATCCCGGGTCGATGCGCCCCAGCATTTT. This sequence encodes CASSLSRVDAPQHF. The chain uses TRBV12-3 or TRBV12-4 and TRBJ1-5; D not certain. V was trimmed by 2 bases and J by 9 bases, leaving 14 bases between them. The length of the CDR3 is 14 residues.

The V and J genes are TRBV18 and TRBJ2-3; tentative D call: TRBD2 (5 bases). The CDR3 spans 15 residues. CDR1 is KGHSH, CDR2 LQKENI, per germline. V was pared by 0 bases and J by 1 base, with 8 bases between. CDR3 bases: TGTGCCAGCTCACCACCGGGGAGACGCACAGATACGCAGTATTTT. Protein sequence: CASSPPGRRTDTQYF. Variable domain in full (rest from reference TRBV18 and TRBJ2-3): NAGVMQNPRHLVRRRGQEARLRCSPMKGHSHVYWYRQLPEEGLKFMVYLQKENIIDESGMPKERFSAEFPKEGPSILRIQQVVRGDSAAYFCASSPPGRRTDTQYFGPGTRLTVL.

This clonotype was observed a handful of times. The rearrangement joins TRBV7-2 to TRBJ2-1; 8 bases fit TRBD1. The germline V gene has CDR1 SGHTA and CDR2 FQGNSA. The CDR3 is 16 amino acids. The junction had 7 bases not matched to a gene; V was cut back by 2 bases and J by 4 bases. CDR3 loop: CASSLRTGNLYNEQFF. Written as DNA, the CDR3 is TGTGCCAGCAGCTTAAGGACAGGGAACCTTTACAATGAGCAGTTCTTC.

The table lists this clonotype with a few counts. The chain joins TRBV5-1 to TRBJ2-7; 8 nucleotides agree with TRBD1. J lost 3 bases, V lost 3 bases, and 2 bases had no gene match. The V gene's germline CDR1 is SGHRS and CDR2 YFSETQ. The CDR3 length is 13 residues. The chain's CDR3 is CASSSGTGYEQYV. The CDR3 DNA reads TGCGCCAGCAGCTCCGGGACAGGCTACGAGCAGTACGTC.

The chain recombines TRBV5-1 with TRBJ2-3, with D tentatively TRBD2 (5 bases). V was trimmed by 3 bases and J by 2 bases, leaving 13 bases between them. This CDR3 has 15 residues. Germline V gene data show CDR1 as SGHRS and CDR2 as YFSETQ. The CDR3 DNA reads TGCGCCAGCAGCTCGGCCGGACTTTACACAGATACGCAGTATTTT. Translating it yields CASSSAGLYTDTQYF. Using reference TRBV5-1 and TRBJ2-3 for the parts outside the CDR3, the full variable domain is KAGVTQTPRYLIKTRGQQVTLSCSPISGHRSVSWYQQTPGQGLQFLFEYFSETQRNKGNFPGRFSGRQFSNSRSEMNVSTLELGDSALYLCASSSAGLYTDTQYFGPGTRLTVL.

The genes are TRBV28 and TRBJ2-7; tentatively, D is TRBD1 (7 bases). In germline, CDR1 is MDHEN, CDR2 SYDVKM. The CDR3 has 16 residues. V lost 0 bases, J lost 2 bases, and 14 bases lay in between. The CDR3 here is CASSLWVAGGTYEQYF. CDR3 nucleotide sequence: TGTGCCAGCAGTTTATGGGTGGCAGGGGGGACCTACGAGCAGTACTTC. The full variable domain, in which reference TRBV28 and TRBJ2-7 provide the parts outside the CDR3, is DVKVTQSSRYLVKRTGEKVFLECVQDMDHENMFWYRQDPGLGLRLIYFSYDVKMKEKGDIPEGYSVSREKKERFSLILESASTNQTSMYLCASSLWVAGGTYEQYFGPGTRLTVT.

This clonotype has at least ten counts. The rearrangement joins TRBV19 to TRBJ2-3; 7 nucleotides agree with TRBD2. Germline V gene lookup returns CDR1 LNHDA and CDR2 SQIVND (reference sequence). Trimming cost V 1 base and J 6 bases; bases outside gene matches: 4. CDR3 length equals 14 residues. Written as DNA, the CDR3 is TGTGCCAGTAGTATAGGGGGGGGAGGGGATACGCAGTATTTT. It encodes CASSIGGGGDTQYF.